One sample yielded the 24 T cell receptor beta chains listed below, sequenced in a study of a mutant IDH1 vaccine in newly diagnosed glioma. No antigen has been assigned to these receptors. Sample time point: week 5, during vaccination. The content of each vaccine dose was 300 ug of mutant IDH1 20-mer peptide, and topical imiquimod accompanied it. The repertoire was sequenced with immunoSEQ multiplex PCR; TCRdb's copy has only in-frame clones and lacks some. The data contain about 40,000 clones, 91% of them singletons. Sequencing was performed on PBMCs, taken from a glioma patient whose treatment included an IDH1 peptide vaccine. Receptors were obtained from a man between 45 and 60 years old with glioma.

The chain couples TRBV5-6 to TRBJ1-6, with D maybe TRBD1 (5 bases). In germline, CDR1 is SGHDT, CDR2 YYEEEE. V was shortened by 3 bases and J by 7 bases, with 8 bases between the two germline ends. The CDR3 runs to 13 residues. The CDR3 sequence: CASSSGRNSPLHF. CDR3 nucleotide sequence: TGTGCCAGCAGCTCGGGACGGAATTCACCCCTCCACTTT. Filled out from reference TRBV5-6 and TRBJ1-6, the complete variable domain reads DAGVTQSPTHLIKTRGQQVTLRCSPKSGHDTVSWYQQALGQGPQFIFQYYEEEERQRGNFPDRFSGHQFPNYSSELNVNALLLGDSALYLCASSSGRNSPLHFGNGTRLTVT.

The chain combines TRBV27 with TRBJ2-7; a weak D match, TRBD1 (5 bases). The V gene lost 5 bases and the J gene lost 2 bases, with 13 bases spanning the gap. The CDR3 covers 14 residues. Germline CDR1 MNHEY, CDR2 SMNVEV (reference sequence). Written as DNA, the CDR3 is TGTGCCAGCAGTCCTACAGGACGGGCCTACGAGCAGTACTTC. It yields the protein CASSPTGRAYEQYF.

This sequence joins TRBV7-9 and TRBJ1-2, with 7 positions matching TRBD1. This CDR3 is 16 amino acids long. The ends lost 5 bases at V and 7 bases at J; junction bases unmatched: 16. Germline V gene lookup returns CDR1 SEHNR and CDR2 FQNEAQ (reference sequence). CDR3 in amino acids: CASSPSGGGYRAGYTF. CDR3 bases: TGTGCCAGCAGCCCCTCAGGGGGGGGCTACCGAGCTGGCTACACCTTC.

A word on this clone: This may arise from a read error, as a much more abundant clone is one base away. Other DNA sequences in this sample translate to the same CDR3. V is TRBV12-5 and J is TRBJ1-1; D is undetermined. Trimming left V 1 base short and J 4 bases short, with 4 bases between. The CDR3 extends over 12 amino acids. Per germline, CDR1 LGHNT and CDR2 FRNRAP. This chain's CDR3 is CASGLGRTEAFF. CDR3 bases: TGTGCTAGTGGTTTGGGGCGCACTGAAGCTTTCTTT.

The V gene is TRBV19, the J gene TRBJ2-1; 11 bases agree with TRBD2. The CDR3 has 17 residues. V gave up 5 bases and J gave up 4 bases; unmatched junction bases: 10. The germline CDR1 and CDR2 sequences are LNHDA and SQIVND (reference sequence). The DNA for the CDR3 is TGTGCCAGTAGTGAGTTTCTAGCGGGGGGTCCTTACAATGAGCAGTTCTTC. This gives the protein CASSEFLAGGPYNEQFF.

The chain is built from TRBV15 and TRBJ2-4, with a weak D call TRBD2 (5 bases). The CDR3 is made up of 14 amino acids. Germline values: CDR1 LNHNV, CDR2 YYDKDF (reference sequence). Trimming shortened V by 5 bases and J by 4 bases, and 12 bases separated the two germline ends. CDR3 residues: CATSPSGSKNIQYF. The CDR3 nucleotides read TGTGCCACCAGCCCCTCGGGGAGTAAAAACATTCAGTACTTC.

This chain uses TRBV6-5 with TRBJ2-2; the D is unclear. Per germline, CDR1 MNHEY and CDR2 SVGAGI. The CDR3 runs to 16 residues. V was cut by 2 bases and J by 0 bases, with 10 bases left in between. CDR3 DNA: TGTGCCAGCAGTTACAAACGGCCCTCGAACACCGGGGAGCTGTTTTTT. The encoded protein is CASSYKRPSNTGELFF.

The chain has TRBV28 and TRBJ1-2; TRBD1 might be the D (5 bases). The CDR3 has 14 residues. V was clipped by 7 bases and J by 8 bases, with 20 bases between them. CDR1 is MDHEN, CDR2 SYDVKM, per germline. The DNA of the CDR3 is TGTGCCAGCACCGAAGCCCGTTTATGGGGCGGCTACACCTTC. Translated, it gives CASTEARLWGGYTF.

This chain uses TRBV30 with TRBJ2-3; D unresolved. The V gene lost 5 bases and the J gene lost 0 bases, with 9 bases spanning the gap. Germline CDR1 is GTSNPN and CDR2 is SVGIG (reference sequence). CDR3 length: 13 residues. This CDR3 reads CAWVGWSTDTQYF. The DNA for the CDR3 is TGTGCCTGGGTGGGATGGAGCACAGATACGCAGTATTTT.

The chain couples TRBV10-1 to TRBJ1-6; the D gene is possibly TRBD1 (6 bases). The CDR3 has 14 residues. V lost 2 bases and J lost 8, with 10 bases in between. CDR1 WNHNN and CDR2 SYGVQD come from the germline V gene (reference sequence). In DNA, the CDR3 is TGCGCCAGCAGTGAGACAGGGTGGCATTCACCCCTCCACTTT. It encodes CASSETGWHSPLHF.

This clone was seen a handful of times. This chain connects TRBV11-3 to TRBJ2-2; 12 nucleotides line up with TRBD2. Germline V lookup: CDR1 SGHNT, CDR2 YENEEA. The V gene end was trimmed by 6 bases and the J gene end by 5 bases; junction bases not matched to a gene: 4. The CDR3 loop spans 15 amino acids. The chain's CDR3 is CASSRLAGETGELFF. The CDR3 DNA reads TGTGCCAGCAGTCGACTAGCGGGAGAGACCGGGGAGCTGTTTTTT.

This sequence joins TRBV6-6 and TRBJ2-1; the D gene is possibly TRBD1 (5 bases). In germline, CDR1 is MNHNY, CDR2 SVGAGI (reference sequence). The CDR3 is made up of 14 amino acids. V was clipped by 0 bases and J by 8 bases, with 11 bases between them. This chain's CDR3 is CASSYSRTSDEQFF. The CDR3 nucleotides read TGTGCCAGCAGTTACTCAAGGACATCAGATGAGCAGTTCTTC.

This chain links TRBV5-5 with TRBJ2-7; D tentatively fits TRBD1 or TRBD2 (5 bases each). Germline loops: CDR1 SGHKS, CDR2 YYEKEE (reference sequence). The CDR3 length is 13 residues. V was trimmed by 0 bases and J by 4 bases, leaving 8 bases between them. The CDR3 protein is CASSLDWGYEQYF. CDR3 bases: TGTGCCAGCAGCTTGGATTGGGGGTACGAGCAGTACTTC.

This clone was recorded once. V and J are TRBV5-1 and TRBJ2-1; possible D gene TRBD1, 6 bases. Germline V gene lookup returns CDR1 SGHRS and CDR2 YFSETQ. Trimming cost V 4 bases and J 9 bases, with 14 bases left between them. The CDR3 totals 13 residues. This CDR3 reads CASSGTQGLEQFF. Written as DNA, the CDR3 is TGCGCCAGCAGCGGAACACAGGGCCTTGAGCAGTTCTTC.

The chain combines TRBV5-5 with TRBJ2-7, with D possibly called TRBD1 or TRBD2 (5 bases each). The CDR3 sequence is 16 residues long. V was cut by 4 bases and J by 2 bases, with 19 bases left in between. Looked up from germline, CDR1 is SGHKS and CDR2 is YYEKEE (reference sequence). The CDR3 DNA follows: TGTGCCAGCAGCCCGCAGCTTGGGACGGGAACCTACGAGCAGTACTTC. As protein: CASSPQLGTGTYEQYF.

The V and J genes are TRBV27 and TRBJ2-5, with 8 bases matching TRBD2. CDR1 is MNHEY, CDR2 SMNVEV, per germline (reference sequence). V lost 3 bases to trimming and J lost 5 bases; unmatched junction nucleotides: 8. CDR3 length: 15 amino acids. CDR3 amino acids: CASSFQRGHRETQYF. The CDR3 nucleotides are TGTGCCAGCAGTTTTCAGCGGGGGCACCGGGAGACCCAGTACTTC.

The count of this clone is one. V usage is TRBV7-9 and J usage is TRBJ1-2; 8 positions match TRBD1. Germline lookup yields CDR1 SEHNR and CDR2 FQNEAQ (reference sequence). The CDR3 runs to 15 residues. Losses at the gene ends were 5 bases for V and 2 bases for J; bases not matched to a gene: 7. In DNA, the CDR3 is TGTGCCAGCAGCAGATGGACAGGGCGAAACTATGGCTACACCTTC. Translated, it gives CASSRWTGRNYGYTF.

The chain couples TRBV27 to TRBJ2-1; 10 bases map to TRBD1. The ends lost 8 bases at V and 8 bases at J; junction bases unmatched: 12. CDR3 length equals 15 residues. Germline V gene lookup returns CDR1 MNHEY and CDR2 SMNVEV (reference sequence). CDR3 DNA sequence: TGTGCCAGCGGAGGGATAGGGACAGGGGTGGATGAGCAGTTCTTC. Its translation is CASGGIGTGVDEQFF.

J is TRBJ1-5 and V is TRBV4-3; D is perhaps TRBD1 (6 bases). Looked up from germline, CDR1 is LGHNA and CDR2 is YSLEER. The V end lost 0 bases, the J end lost 4 bases, and 13 bases lay between the germline ends. The CDR3 loop spans 16 amino acids. CDR3 coding DNA: TGCGCCAGCAGCCAAGAAGTTGGGGGGCGGAATCAGCCCCAGCATTTT. Encoded protein: CASSQEVGGRNQPQHF.

With regard to this clone: Other DNA sequences from this sample encode an identical CDR3 as well. The V gene is TRBV19, the J gene TRBJ2-7; TRBD1 aligns across 7 bases. There are 12 residues in the CDR3. In germline, CDR1 is LNHDA, CDR2 SQIVND (reference sequence). V was pared by 5 bases and J by 3 bases, with 1 base of the junction left unmatched. The CDR3 sequence is CASSRQGYEQYF. The CDR3 bases are TGTGCCAGTAGTCGACAGGGCTACGAGCAGTACTTC.

Comment on this clone: The junction departs from germline at one end; a sequencing error may be responsible. The rearrangement links TRBV6-5 to TRBJ1-6; D is undetermined. The CDR3 covers 15 residues. The V gene's germline CDR1 is MNHEY and CDR2 SVGAGI. Written as DNA, the CDR3 is TGTGCCAGCACTTACTCCCCCAGTGCTCGATCACCCCTCCACTTT. Translation gives CASTYSPSARSPLHF.

The gene calls are TRBV7-2 and TRBJ2-7; TRBD2 aligns across 8 bases. The CDR3 spans 15 residues. Germline CDR1 is SGHTA and CDR2 is FQGNSA. With 0 bases clipped from V and 3 bases from J, the junction kept 4 bases outside the gene matches. The CDR3 spells CASSLASGGFYEQYF. CDR3 DNA sequence: TGTGCCAGCAGCTTAGCCAGCGGGGGATTCTACGAGCAGTACTTC.

The J gene is TRBJ2-3, the V gene TRBV20-1; no clear D gene. Between the trimmed V and J ends, which lost 0 bases and 6 bases, there was a span of 4 bases. The CDR3 spans 11 residues. Germline values: CDR1 DFQATT, CDR2 SNEGSKA (reference sequence). The CDR3 reads CSARDRDTQYF. CDR3 DNA: TGCAGTGCTAGAGATCGGGATACGCAGTATTTT.

The CDR3 DNA follows: TGCGCCAGCAGCCCTGGCTATACCCAAAACTATGGCTACACCTTC. This codes for CASSPGYTQNYGYTF. The rearrangement links TRBV5-1 to TRBJ1-2, with D unresolved. Germline V gene sequence: CDR1 SGHRS, CDR2 YFSETQ. The CDR3 extends over 15 amino acids. V was clipped by 4 bases and J by 2 bases, with 15 bases between them.